This is a list of T cell receptor beta chains from one sample in a study of blood T cell repertoires in COVID-19. Here immunoSEQ multiplex PCR was the method, and the copy in TCRdb shows in-frame clones only, minus some. The repertoire has a few hundred thousand clones, about 90% of them found once; the top ten carry approximately 1.2%. The sequencing sample was made of PBMCs or T cells enriched from blood (not recorded which). The receptors derive from a man younger than 40 who had recovered from COVID-19. Both conserved end residues are part of each CDR3. A D gene is named only where the DNA matches it firmly. Size is stated for part of the rows, as once, few or many counts, or as a class when the clone is expanded.

D gene: TRBD1; J gene: TRBJ1-5; clone size: NA; V gene: TRBV12-3/TRBV12-4; CDR3 protein: CASRYRGNQPQHF; CDR3 DNA: TGTGCCAGCAGGTACAGGGGAAATCAGCCCCAGCATTTT
D gene: NA; J gene: TRBJ2-6; clone size: NA; V gene: TRBV7-3; CDR3 protein: CASSLLPSGANVLTF; CDR3 DNA: TGTGCCAGCAGCTTACTACCCTCTGGGGCCAACGTCCTGACTTTC
D gene: TRBD2; J gene: TRBJ2-2; clone size: NA; V gene: TRBV3-1/TRBV3-2; CDR3 protein: CASSQATLAGSGELFF; CDR3 DNA: TGTGCCAGCAGCCAGGCGACCCTAGCGGGTTCCGGGGAGCTGTTTTTT
D gene: NA; J gene: TRBJ1-2; clone size: few; V gene: TRBV27; CDR3 protein: CASSPRTPTNYGYTF; CDR3 DNA: TGTGCCAGCAGTCCTCGGACACCAACTAACTATGGCTACACCTTC
D gene: NA; J gene: TRBJ2-7; clone size: NA; V gene: TRBV4-3; CDR3 protein: CASSHAGGGYEQYF; CDR3 DNA: TGCGCCAGCAGCCACGCCGGGGGAGGCTACGAGCAGTACTTC
D gene: TRBD2; J gene: TRBJ2-7; clone size: NA; V gene: TRBV3-1/TRBV3-2; CDR3 protein: CASSYRLAVHEQYF; CDR3 DNA: TGTGCCAGCAGCTACCGACTAGCGGTCCACGAGCAGTACTTC
D gene: TRBD1; J gene: TRBJ1-6; clone size: NA; V gene: TRBV27; CDR3 protein: CASSYRGYNSPLHF; CDR3 DNA: TGTGCCAGCAGTTACAGGGGTTATAATTCACCCCTCCACTTT
D gene: NA; J gene: TRBJ1-6; clone size: NA; V gene: TRBV5-6; CDR3 protein: CASSLVSWQGSSPLHF; CDR3 DNA: TGTGCCAGCAGCTTGGTGAGCTGGCAGGGAAGTTCACCCCTCCACTTT
D gene: NA; J gene: TRBJ1-3; clone size: NA; V gene: TRBV2; CDR3 protein: CASSGYRVGGNTIYF; CDR3 DNA: TGTGCCAGCAGTGGTTACAGGGTTGGTGGAAACACCATATATTTT
D gene: TRBD2; J gene: TRBJ2-1; clone size: NA; V gene: TRBV19; CDR3 protein: CASSIGGGVIGEQFF; CDR3 DNA: TGTGCCAGTAGTATTGGCGGGGGGGTGATCGGGGAGCAGTTCTTC
D gene: TRBD1; J gene: TRBJ1-6; clone size: NA; V gene: TRBV6-1; CDR3 protein: CASSAPTGALYNSPLHF; CDR3 DNA: TGTGCCAGCAGTGCCCCGACAGGGGCTCTCTATAATTCACCCCTCCACTTT
D gene: NA; J gene: TRBJ1-1; clone size: NA; V gene: TRBV6-6; CDR3 protein: CASSRMWTGEQGAEAFF; CDR3 DNA: TGTGCCAGCAGTCGTATGTGGACCGGAGAGCAGGGCGCTGAAGCTTTCTTT
D gene: NA; J gene: TRBJ2-6; clone size: NA; V gene: TRBV18; CDR3 protein: CASLTGGGAGANVLTF; CDR3 DNA: TGTGCCAGCTTGACCGGTGGGGGCGCTGGGGCCAACGTCCTGACTTTC
D gene: NA; J gene: TRBJ1-6; clone size: NA; V gene: TRBV4-1; CDR3 protein: CASSQVTGNNSPLHF; CDR3 DNA: TGCGCCAGCAGCCAAGTCACAGGAAATAATTCACCCCTCCACTTT
D gene: TRBD1; J gene: TRBJ1-1; clone size: NA; V gene: TRBV10-1; CDR3 protein: CASSERVRGRGNTEAFF; CDR3 DNA: TGCGCCAGCAGTGAGAGGGTCAGGGGGCGGGGGAACACTGAAGCTTTCTTT
D gene: NA; J gene: TRBJ1-5; clone size: NA; V gene: TRBV12-3/TRBV12-4; CDR3 protein: CASSLDTGTAQHF; CDR3 DNA: TGTGCCAGCAGTTTGGACACGGGCACGGCCCAGCATTTT
D gene: NA; J gene: TRBJ1-4; clone size: NA; V gene: TRBV30; CDR3 protein: CAWSVVPGEEKLFF; CDR3 DNA: TGTGCCTGGAGTGTAGTTCCAGGGGAGGAAAAACTGTTTTTT
D gene: TRBD2; J gene: TRBJ2-3; clone size: NA; V gene: TRBV12-5; CDR3 protein: CASGSGLVATDTQYF; CDR3 DNA: TGTGCTAGTGGCTCCGGACTAGTCGCGACAGATACGCAGTATTTT
D gene: NA; J gene: TRBJ2-5; clone size: NA; V gene: TRBV5-1; CDR3 protein: CASSLEVRPYQETQYF; CDR3 DNA: TGCGCCAGCAGCTTGGAGGTCAGGCCGTACCAAGAGACCCAGTACTTC
D gene: NA; J gene: TRBJ2-3; clone size: NA; V gene: TRBV7-9; CDR3 protein: CASSLPVDTQYF; CDR3 DNA: TGTGCCAGCAGCTTACCAGTGGATACGCAGTATTTT
D gene: NA; J gene: TRBJ1-6; clone size: NA; V gene: TRBV9; CDR3 protein: CASSVGGSHSPLHF; CDR3 DNA: TGTGCCAGCAGCGTAGGAGGCAGCCATTCACCCCTCCACTTT
D gene: NA; J gene: TRBJ1-2; clone size: NA; V gene: TRBV5-1; CDR3 protein: CASSFKNRGADGYTF; CDR3 DNA: TGCGCCAGCAGCTTTAAGAATCGGGGTGCGGATGGCTACACCTTC
D gene: NA; J gene: TRBJ1-3; clone size: NA; V gene: TRBV19; CDR3 protein: CASSMEWPGNTIYF; CDR3 DNA: TGTGCCAGTAGTATGGAGTGGCCTGGAAACACCATATATTTT
D gene: TRBD1; J gene: TRBJ1-2; clone size: NA; V gene: TRBV6-6; CDR3 protein: CASSTGAQDYGYTF; CDR3 DNA: TGTGCCAGCAGTACAGGGGCGCAGGACTATGGCTACACCTTC
D gene: NA; J gene: TRBJ2-7; clone size: NA; V gene: TRBV5-4; CDR3 protein: CASSQNPGGDNEQYF; CDR3 DNA: TGTGCCAGCAGCCAAAACCCCGGGGGTGACAACGAGCAGTACTTC
D gene: NA; J gene: TRBJ1-1; clone size: NA; V gene: TRBV12-3/TRBV12-4; CDR3 protein: CASSLGVNTEAFF; CDR3 DNA: TGTGCCAGCAGTTTAGGAGTGAACACTGAAGCTTTCTTT
D gene: TRBD2; J gene: TRBJ2-5; clone size: NA; V gene: TRBV5-1; CDR3 protein: CASSFGGNNQETQYF; CDR3 DNA: TGCGCCAGCAGCTTCGGGGGGAACAATCAGGAGACCCAGTACTTC
D gene: TRBD1; J gene: TRBJ1-5; clone size: NA; V gene: TRBV7-6; CDR3 protein: CASSSGDRYSNQPQHF; CDR3 DNA: TGTGCCAGCAGCTCCGGGGACAGATATAGCAATCAGCCCCAGCATTTT
D gene: NA; J gene: TRBJ2-7; clone size: NA; V gene: TRBV6-5; CDR3 protein: CASVGGAEQYF; CDR3 DNA: TGTGCCAGCGTCGGAGGGGCCGAGCAGTACTTC
D gene: TRBD1; J gene: TRBJ1-5; clone size: NA; V gene: TRBV11-2; CDR3 protein: CASSRQGKGPQHF; CDR3 DNA: TGTGCCAGCAGTCGACAGGGGAAGGGGCCCCAGCATTTT
D gene: TRBD1; J gene: TRBJ2-7; clone size: few; V gene: TRBV4-2; CDR3 protein: CASSQGDGTGYEQYF; CDR3 DNA: TGTGCCAGCAGCCAAGGGGACGGGACAGGTTACGAGCAGTACTTC
D gene: NA; J gene: TRBJ2-7; clone size: NA; V gene: TRBV12-5; CDR3 protein: CASGLDRGEQYF; CDR3 DNA: TGTGCTAGTGGTCTAGACAGAGGCGAGCAGTACTTC
D gene: NA; J gene: TRBJ1-5; clone size: NA; V gene: TRBV5-8; CDR3 protein: CASSLALGPKDQPQHF; CDR3 DNA: TGTGCCAGCAGCTTGGCCCTGGGCCCAAAGGATCAGCCCCAGCATTTT
D gene: TRBD1; J gene: TRBJ1-2; clone size: once; V gene: TRBV7-2; CDR3 protein: CASATPDRGTNNYGYTF; CDR3 DNA: TGTGCCAGCGCTACACCCGACAGGGGAACAAATAACTATGGCTACACCTTC
D gene: NA; J gene: TRBJ1-5; clone size: NA; V gene: TRBV6-5; CDR3 protein: CASRTGNNQPQHF; CDR3 DNA: TGTGCCAGCAGAACAGGGAACAATCAGCCCCAGCATTTT
D gene: NA; J gene: TRBJ1-5; clone size: NA; V gene: TRBV27; CDR3 protein: CASSLEGLSNQPQHF; CDR3 DNA: TGTGCCAGCTCCTTGGAGGGATTGAGCAATCAGCCCCAGCATTTT
D gene: NA; J gene: TRBJ2-2; clone size: few; V gene: TRBV6-1; CDR3 protein: CASSDSGVGELFF; CDR3 DNA: TGTGCCAGCAGTGATTCAGGGGTCGGGGAGCTGTTTTTT
D gene: TRBD2; J gene: TRBJ2-1; clone size: NA; V gene: TRBV7-7; CDR3 protein: CASSLEAGGYPTRHEQFF; CDR3 DNA: TGTGCCAGCAGCTTAGAGGCGGGGGGCTACCCCACTAGGCATGAGCAGTTCTTC
D gene: NA; J gene: TRBJ1-5; clone size: NA; V gene: TRBV7-9; CDR3 protein: CASSSSGSQPQHF; CDR3 DNA: TGTGCCAGCAGCTCTTCAGGGTCCCAGCCCCAGCATTTT
D gene: NA; J gene: TRBJ2-7; clone size: once; V gene: TRBV3-1/TRBV3-2; CDR3 protein: CASSQDLSVPYEQYF; CDR3 DNA: TGTGCCAGCAGCCAAGATCTTAGTGTACCCTACGAGCAGTACTTC
D gene: TRBD2; J gene: TRBJ2-1; clone size: NA; V gene: TRBV18; CDR3 protein: CASSLGLAGGDEQFF; CDR3 DNA: TGTGCCAGCTCACTCGGACTAGCGGGGGGAGATGAGCAGTTCTTC
D gene: TRBD2; J gene: TRBJ2-5; clone size: NA; V gene: TRBV19; CDR3 protein: CASSLLRGGQETQYF; CDR3 DNA: TGTGCCAGTAGTTTACTTCGCGGGGGCCAAGAGACCCAGTACTTC
D gene: NA; J gene: TRBJ2-2; clone size: few; V gene: TRBV24-1; CDR3 protein: CATSDSYPSDSNTGELFF; CDR3 DNA: TGTGCCACCAGTGATTCATACCCTAGCGATTCGAACACCGGGGAGCTGTTTTTT
D gene: TRBD2; J gene: TRBJ2-7; clone size: NA; V gene: TRBV28; CDR3 protein: CASITWSSGVYEQYF; CDR3 DNA: TGTGCCAGCATTACCTGGTCTAGCGGGGTCTACGAGCAGTACTTC
D gene: TRBD2; J gene: TRBJ2-3; clone size: NA; V gene: TRBV7-2; CDR3 protein: CASSLEAGTSGSTTDTQYF; CDR3 DNA: TGTGCCAGCAGCTTGGAAGCCGGGACTAGCGGGTCTACCACAGATACGCAGTATTTT
D gene: TRBD1; J gene: TRBJ1-3; clone size: once; V gene: TRBV10-3; CDR3 protein: CAISASGGTGNTIYF; CDR3 DNA: TGTGCCATCAGTGCCTCAGGGGGAACTGGAAACACCATATATTTT